The 4 T cell receptor beta chains reported below all come from one sample, sequenced in a study of cytomegalovirus exposure and HLA in healthy donors (dated by TCRdb to about 2017). Library preparation used the immunoSEQ multiplex PCR assay. For the multiplex PCR, a mixture combining 60 forward primers for TCR Vbeta segments and 13 reverse primers for TCR Jbeta segments was used. The table comes from immuneACCESS by way of TCRdb, which keeps in-frame sequences with V and J called. Part of the clones is missing from these tables; in studies checked, under half for an unresolved V gene and the rest for unknown reasons. In all, the sample holds about 160,000 clones, and roughly 88% of those were seen once. About 6.8% of the sample comes from the top ten. Specimen: PBMCs. The receptor source for this set is a man aged 50 to 59 in good health and CMV-seropositive.

This clone appeared a single time. The chain couples TRBV5-6 to TRBJ2-6, with 10 bases aligning to TRBD1. Germline V gene lookup returns CDR1 SGHDT and CDR2 YYEEEE. This CDR3 spans 18 amino acids. After removal of 1 base from V and 2 bases from J, the junction contained 6 bases not matched to a gene. For the CDR3, the DNA is TGTGCCAGCAGCTTGTTGGGACAGGGGTCGGCTGGGGCCAACGTCCTGACTTTC. This gives the protein CASSLLGQGSAGANVLTF.

V gene TRBV2 combines with J gene TRBJ2-2; 10 bases agree with TRBD1. The CDR3 has 14 residues. The trim removed 7 bases at V and 7 bases at J, leaving 6 bases unmatched. The germline gives CDR1 SNHLY, CDR2 FYNNEI. The CDR3 nucleotides are TGTGCCAGCACCGACAGGGGGCGAGGCGGGGAGCTGTTTTTT. Protein: CASTDRGRGGELFF.

The chain combines TRBV5-1 with TRBJ2-3; D perhaps matches TRBD1 (6 bases). V was cut by 4 bases and J by 5 bases, with 11 bases left in between. The V gene's germline CDR1 is SGHRS and CDR2 YFSETQ. This CDR3 is 13 amino acids long. The CDR3 DNA follows: TGCGCCAGCAGCGGGGCAGGGGTAGATACGCAGTATTTT. This sequence encodes CASSGAGVDTQYF.

This clone was seen only once. CDR3 protein: CASSSTGVSGYEQYF. CDR3 sequence (DNA): TGTGCCAGCAGCTCCACAGGAGTAAGTGGATACGAGCAGTACTTC. The chain joins TRBV11-1 to TRBJ2-7; the D gene is possibly TRBD1 (5 bases). Germline V gene sequence: CDR1 SGHAT, CDR2 FQDESV (reference sequence). V lost 4 bases, J lost 4 bases, and 17 bases lay in between. This CDR3 has 15 amino acids.